This paragraph covers one T cell receptor (beta chain) sequence. No cognate antigen has been identified for it. Per-base qualities were not stored, and no clone one base away is much larger. The CDR3 spans 15 residues, from the cysteine through the phenylalanine. Solely the CDR3 DNA is kept, with 45 bases framed from the first base. At the junction V is shortened by 0 bases and J by 0 bases; bases outside the gene matches: 2. For CDR1 and CDR2, the germline V gene lists SGDLS and YYNGEE. The CDR3 regions of human TCRbeta chains were analyzed by immunosequencing. As for the original processing: TCRs in the repertoires were compared against a reference library of SARS-CoV-2-specific TCRs that had been generated with the MIRA antigen-specificity platform. Breadth was defined as the fraction of unique TCRs that were SARS-CoV-2-associated, and depth was defined as the fraction of total T cells that were SARS-CoV-2-associated. Using the MIRA data, every spike-specific TCR was mapped to the spike region that the TCR reacted to and assigned to either a CD4 or a CD8 class. Log10-transformed breadth and depth values were compared by one-way ANOVA with Sidak's multiple comparisons tests. The clones in this table, taken by TCRdb from immuneACCESS, are in-frame only. Not every clone is retained; where verified, under half of the shortfall comes from an unresolved V gene, and the cause of the rest is unknown. The V and J calls and clone size come from that table; D and trimming were worked out from the DNA. The sample contains over 35,000 clones, roughly 77% of them found a single time. The ten largest clones take up 20% to 25% of the sample.

This record belongs to a study of T cell responses to AZD1222 COVID-19 vaccine (TCRdb year 2021). In terms of the full investigation: TCR sequencing was performed for more than 230 trial participants, of whom about 200 were given two doses of AZD1222 and approximately 25 were given two doses of MenACWY control vaccine. Trial participants were enrolled into age subgroups of 18-55, 56-69 and 70-plus years, which contained about 150, 28 and 57 TCR-sequenced participants, respectively. On the study overall, not on this receptor specifically: Vaccine-associated CD4 TCRs spanned the whole spike protein, with dominant responses in regions 160-218 and 743-854. In the small 56-69-year group, the increase in depth fell short of significance, most likely because of low power. Because no samples from the day 14 peak response were available, repertoires could be characterized only after the peak T cell response. Reportedly, almost half of the unique spike-specific TCRs recognized epitopes lying outside the regions that are mutated in the B.1.351 and B.1.1.7 variants. After two AZD1222 doses, both the breadth and the depth of spike-specific TCRs were significantly higher than at day 0 and than in MenACWY recipients. Most participants were white British and females outnumbered males, and the authors suggested that clonal diversity may have been underestimated. Only five or six AZD1222 recipients were SARS-CoV-2 seropositive at baseline, limiting conclusions about previously exposed vaccinees.

The sample's time point label is to be understood as: about 28 days (+/-7) after the second vaccine dose. Explained via the paper, the treatment or condition label denotes: meningococcal conjugate vaccine given as trial control. The vaccinee samples were drawn from two UK trials, COV001 and COV002, one of which was a single-blind randomized controlled phase 2/3 trial testing AZD1222 (ChAdOx1 nCoV-19) in healthy adults. For TCRbeta chain sequencing, PBMC samples were collected from trial participants at day 0 and at day 28 after the second dose. The starting material was peripheral blood, obtained 28 days after the second dose of the MenACWY control vaccine. The chain links TRBV9 with TRBJ1-1; TRBD1 lines up with 7 middle nucleotides. The receptor was isolated from an adult who received the MenACWY meningococcal vaccine as a control. The bases read TGTGCCAGCAGCGTAGACCAGGGGGTGAACACTGAAGCTTTCTTT. Its coded protein is CASSVDQGVNTEAFF.